The 25 T cell receptor beta chains below were found in one sample sequenced in a study of blood T cell repertoires in COVID-19. This table comes from immunoSEQ multiplex PCR, and its TCRdb copy is limited to in-frame clones, with some not included. The sample lists 80,000 to 100,000 clones, around 90% occurring once. The specimen sequenced was peripheral blood. All receptors derive from a woman aged 45 to 65 with active or convalescent COVID-19.

The chain recombines TRBV5-1 with TRBJ1-4; TRBD1 agrees at 9 bases. The trim removed 4 bases at V and 0 bases at J, leaving 10 bases unmatched. Germline CDR1 and CDR2: SGHRS and YFSETQ. This CDR3 has 18 residues. CDR3 region: CASSPSPGQGATNEKLFF. In nucleotides, the CDR3 is TGCGCCAGCAGCCCCTCACCGGGACAGGGAGCAACTAATGAAAAACTGTTTTTT.

The rearrangement links TRBV19 to TRBJ1-2; TRBD1 agrees at 7 bases. Germline CDR1 is LNHDA and CDR2 is SQIVND (reference sequence). The CDR3 loop spans 16 amino acids. V was pared by 8 bases and J by 4 bases, with 16 bases of the junction left unmatched. The CDR3: CASRKTSGGYPYGYTF. The DNA of the CDR3 is TGTGCCAGTCGAAAAACTTCAGGGGGTTACCCCTATGGCTACACCTTC.

The chain combines TRBV18 with TRBJ1-2, with D unresolved. This CDR3 comprises 14 residues. From germline, CDR1 is KGHSH and CDR2 LQKENI. Trimming removed 5 bases at V and 1 base at J, with 11 bases between. The CDR3 DNA reads TGTGCCAGCTCATCCCTACGGGATAACTATGGCTACACCTTC. Protein product: CASSSLRDNYGYTF. Supplemented by reference TRBV18 and TRBJ1-2, the full variable domain reads NAGVMQNPRHLVRRRGQEARLRCSPMKGHSHVYWYRQLPEEGLKFMVYLQKENIIDESGMPKERFSAEFPKEGPSILRIQQVVRGDSAAYFCASSSLRDNYGYTFGSGTRLTVV.

The V gene is TRBV5-8, the J gene TRBJ1-1; a possible D gene is TRBD1 (5 bases). Germline CDR1 reads SGHTS; CDR2 reads YDEGEE. V shed 3 bases and J shed 0 bases, with 21 bases lying between them. The CDR3 is 18 amino acids. CDR3 in DNA: TGTGCCAGCAGCTCGGACCTCGGGACTCGGCTTTTGAACACTGAAGCTTTCTTT. This translates into CASSSDLGTRLLNTEAFF.

The count of this clone is one. The gene calls are TRBV5-4 and TRBJ2-4, with 7 positions matching TRBD1. The V and J ends lost 0 bases and 2 bases, in that order; junction bases with no gene match: 2. The germline CDR1 and CDR2 sequences are SGHNT and YYREEE (reference sequence). The CDR3 contains 15 residues. The DNA for the CDR3 is TGTGCCAGCAGCTTGGAGACAGGGACCAAAAACATTCAGTACTTC. It is translated as CASSLETGTKNIQYF.

This clone came up once. The V and J genes are TRBV29-1 and TRBJ1-1, with TRBD1 matching over 7 bases. Trimming removed 4 bases from V and 4 bases from J; junction bases left unmatched: 9. There are 14 residues in the CDR3. Germline CDR1 and CDR2: SQVTM and ANQGSEA. CDR3 in DNA: TGCAGCGTTGCCCGACAGGGCAAGAGCACTGAAGCTTTCTTT. Translation gives CSVARQGKSTEAFF.

The chain links TRBV7-2 to TRBJ1-6; perhaps TRBD1 as D (5 bases). This CDR3 contains 18 residues. Looked up from germline, CDR1 is SGHTA and CDR2 is FQGNSA. Trimming removed 4 bases from V and 7 bases from J, with 23 bases in between. CDR3 in DNA: TGTGCCAGCAGCTGGAGCCTCGCAGGGTCCGCCGGGAATTCACCCCTCCACTTT. It translates to CASSWSLAGSAGNSPLHF.

This clone was seen more than once but under ten times. The V call is TRBV7-3, the J call TRBJ1-6, with D possibly being TRBD1 (6 bases). The V and J ends lost 5 bases and 10 bases respectively, with 15 bases between them. This CDR3 region has 14 residues. Germline values: CDR1 SGHTA, CDR2 FQGTGA. The CDR3 sequence is CASSSGGARSPLHF. The DNA for the CDR3 is TGTGCCAGCAGCAGCGGGGGGGCACGATCACCCCTCCACTTT.

The table lists this clone with a few counts. This chain connects TRBV6-2 or TRBV6-3 to TRBJ1-1; 7 bases map to TRBD1. V was pared by 4 bases and J by 10 bases, with 9 bases of the junction left unmatched. From germline, CDR1 is MNHEY and CDR2 SVGEGT. CDR3 length equals 13 residues. CDR3 loop: CASSWTTGSGAFF. DNA for the CDR3: TGTGCCAGCAGTTGGACGACAGGGTCAGGAGCTTTCTTT.

This clone was recorded only once. CDR3 loop: CAISETGRGYGYTF. CDR3 nucleotides: TGTGCCATCAGTGAAACAGGGAGGGGCTATGGCTACACCTTC. V usage is TRBV10-3 and J usage is TRBJ1-2; a weak D match, TRBD1 (6 bases). CDR1 is ENHRY and CDR2 is SYGVKD in the germline V gene. Deletions cut 3 bases from V and 4 bases from J, with 12 bases between. The CDR3 contains 14 residues.

The count of this clone is one. V is TRBV6-5 and J is TRBJ2-5; 7 bases align to TRBD2. V lost 8 bases, J lost 10 bases, and 10 bases stayed unmatched. Germline V gene data show CDR1 as MNHEY and CDR2 as SVGAGI. The CDR3 runs 12 residues. CDR3 amino acids: CASLSSGRVQYF. The CDR3 coding sequence is TGTGCCAGCCTCTCTTCAGGGAGGGTCCAGTACTTC.

The DNA for the CDR3 is TGTGCCACCAGCAGAGATAGGCTAGCGGGGGCCGTAGATACGCAGTATTTT. This sequence encodes CATSRDRLAGAVDTQYF. This sequence joins TRBV15 and TRBJ2-3, with 10 bases aligning to TRBD2. The J segment lost 5 bases and the V segment lost 0 bases, leaving 8 bases of the junction unmatched. The CDR3 contains 17 residues. CDR1 and CDR2 from the germline V gene are LNHNV and YYDKDF (reference sequence). Full variable domain (remainder filled in from reference TRBV15 and TRBJ2-3): DAMVIQNPRYQVTQFGKPVTLSCSQTLNHNVMYWYQQKSSQAPKLLFHYYDKDFNNEADTPDNFQSRRPNTSFCFLDIRSPGLGDTAMYLCATSRDRLAGAVDTQYFGPGTRLTVL.

V is TRBV6-5 and J is TRBJ1-2; 7 nucleotides align to TRBD1. V was clipped by 4 bases and J by 8 bases; unmatched bases: 13. The length of the CDR3 is 15 residues. Germline CDR1 is MNHEY and CDR2 is SVGAGI. CDR3 loop: CASSSAGTDSRGYTF. DNA for the CDR3: TGTGCCAGCAGTTCAGCCGGGACAGATTCTCGCGGCTACACCTTC.

Only one count was recorded for this clone. This chain uses TRBV19 with TRBJ2-1; 9 bases line up with TRBD1. Germline assignment: CDR1 LNHDA and CDR2 SQIVND (reference sequence). After removal of 5 bases from V and 5 bases from J, the junction contained 1 base not matched to a gene. The CDR3 is 13 amino acids. For the CDR3, the DNA is TGTGCCAGTAGTGGACAGGGGCACAATGAGCAGTTCTTC. Translated, it gives CASSGQGHNEQFF.

This clone has just a few counts. The V gene is TRBV7-8, the J gene TRBJ2-5; D is unclear. With 5 bases removed from V and 3 bases from J, the gap between germline ends came to 10 bases. Germline V lookup: CDR1 SGHVS, CDR2 FQNEAQ. The CDR3 has 13 amino acids. The CDR3 is CASSPPREETQYF. The CDR3 nucleotides are TGTGCCAGCAGCCCCCCCCGTGAAGAGACCCAGTACTTC.

This clone was picked up one time. The chain has TRBV9 and TRBJ1-1; D is unresolved. The CDR3 extends over 12 amino acids. CDR1 and CDR2 from the germline V gene are SGDLS and YYNGEE. V gave up 4 bases and J gave up 4 bases, with 8 bases separating them. CDR3 in DNA: TGTGCCAGCAGCTCCCCGGGCACTGAAGCTTTCTTT. Amino acid sequence: CASSSPGTEAFF.

The chain is built from TRBV7-2 and TRBJ2-1; 8 nucleotides line up with TRBD1. This CDR3 contains 16 residues. Germline CDR1 reads SGHTA; CDR2 reads FQGNSA. J gave up 0 bases and V 5 bases, and 6 bases lay outside the gene matches. The CDR3 nucleotides read TGTGCCAGCAGCGCCCCGGGGACAGGCTCCTACAATGAGCAGTTCTTC. It translates to CASSAPGTGSYNEQFF. Using reference TRBV7-2 and TRBJ2-1 for the parts outside the CDR3, the full variable domain is GAGVSQSPSNKVTEKGKDVELRCDPISGHTALYWYRQSLGQGLEFLIYFQGNSAPDKSGLPSDRFSAERTGGSVSTLTIQRTQQEDSAVYLCASSAPGTGSYNEQFFGPGTRLTVL.

This chain uses TRBV19 with TRBJ2-3; 9 nucleotides line up with TRBD2. The CDR3 sequence is 13 residues long. The junction had 4 bases not matched to a gene; V was cut back by 9 bases and J by 3 bases. CDR1 is LNHDA, CDR2 SQIVND, per germline (reference sequence). The CDR3 DNA follows: TGTGCCAGATATAGCGGGGGTACAGATACGCAGTATTTT. It is translated as CARYSGGTDTQYF.

The chain uses TRBV5-4 and TRBJ1-3; 8 positions agree with TRBD1. Germline assignment: CDR1 SGHNT and CDR2 YYREEE (reference sequence). After removal of 5 bases from V and 4 bases from J, the junction contained 17 bases not matched to a gene. This CDR3 contains 18 residues. For the CDR3, the DNA is TGTGCCAGCAGTTTCATTATCGCAGGGGGCCTAAGGGGAAACACCATATATTTT. Translation gives CASSFIIAGGLRGNTIYF.

The chain carries TRBV9 and TRBJ2-1, with 9 bases fitting TRBD2. This CDR3 comprises 17 residues. Losses at the gene ends were 1 base for V and 9 bases for J; bases not matched to a gene: 14. Per the germline V gene, CDR1 is SGDLS and CDR2 is YYNGEE. For the CDR3, the DNA is TGTGCCAGCAGCGTAAACCCCGTTGGCGGGGGGGCCGCTGAGCAGTTCTTC. As protein: CASSVNPVGGGAAEQFF.

This clone has a single count. The chain employs TRBV4-3 and TRBJ2-1, with D perhaps TRBD2 (7 bases). CDR1 and CDR2 from the germline V gene are LGHNA and YSLEER. Trimming shortened V by 4 bases and J by 4 bases, and 20 bases separated the two germline ends. The CDR3 runs to 17 residues. The CDR3 here is CASSPRESGGLYNEQFF. The CDR3 nucleotides read TGCGCCAGCAGCCCTCGGGAGTCGGGGGGCCTTTACAATGAGCAGTTCTTC.

CDR3 coding DNA: TGTGCCAGCAGCTTGATAATGGGGACAGGGGTCTTCGAGCAGTACTTC. Translating it yields CASSLIMGTGVFEQYF. The genes are TRBV5-4 and TRBJ2-7; 10 positions match TRBD1. V shed 1 base and J 6 bases; nucleotides not matched to a gene: 10. The CDR3 consists of 16 residues. Germline CDR1 reads SGHNT; CDR2 reads YYREEE (reference sequence).

The chain links TRBV19 to TRBJ1-1, with D perhaps TRBD1 (5 bases). CDR3 length: 12 residues. Looked up from germline, CDR1 is LNHDA and CDR2 is SQIVND (reference sequence). With 8 bases removed from V and 6 bases from J, the gap between germline ends came to 13 bases. This chain's CDR3 is CASGARVPEAFF. In nucleotides, the CDR3 is TGTGCCAGTGGGGCTCGGGTCCCTGAAGCTTTCTTT.

This clone was recorded only once. The chain is built from TRBV5-6 and TRBJ1-1; 9 nucleotides align to TRBD1. With 5 bases clipped from V and 3 bases from J, the junction kept 5 bases outside the gene matches. This CDR3 contains 14 residues. Germline V lookup: CDR1 SGHDT, CDR2 YYEEEE. CDR3 in DNA: TGTGCCAGCAGAAAGACAGGGGGGCACACTGAAGCTTTCTTT. Translating gives CASRKTGGHTEAFF.

V and J are TRBV6-2 or TRBV6-3 and TRBJ2-5, with 9 nucleotides matching TRBD2. CDR3 length: 15 residues. In germline, CDR1 is MNHEY, CDR2 SVGEGT. Unmatched junction bases numbered 6, after V lost 5 bases and J lost 2 bases. This CDR3 is CASSLRLAEQETQYF. CDR3 in DNA: TGTGCCAGCAGTCTAAGACTAGCGGAACAAGAGACCCAGTACTTC.